A selection of T cell receptor beta chains follows, all from one sample in a study of T cell changes during pregnancy in multiple sclerosis. The table came from immunoSEQ multiplex PCR; TCRdb's copy has only in-frame clones and leaves some out. The sample lists 30,000 or so clones, nearly 90% occurring once. Sequencing used CD4+ T cells from peripheral blood mononuclear cells, obtained in the second trimester of pregnancy. Source of these receptors: a female donor with multiple sclerosis, enrolled in a pregnancy study. The CDR3 runs from the conserved cysteine through the conserved F or W. The D gene is left open where the match is weak. Clone size, where shown, is once, few, many, or a class for clones that have expanded.

d_call	clone_size	j_call	v_call	cdr3_nt	cdr3_aa
.	.	TRBJ1-2	TRBV10-1	TGCGCCAGCAGTGCCGGAGGGACGGATGGCTACACCTTC	CASSAGGTDGYTF
.	.	TRBJ2-7	TRBV10-3	TGTGCCATCAGGGATTGGGCGGGTGGGGACGAGCAGTACTTC	CAIRDWAGGDEQYF
.	.	TRBJ2-5	TRBV5-1	TGCGCCAGCAGCTTGGCTACGGGGGTGGAGACCCAGTACTTC	CASSLATGVETQYF
.	.	TRBJ1-2	TRBV7-6	TGTGCCAGCAGCAGTTCGACGGGGTATGGCTACACCTTC	CASSSSTGYGYTF
.	.	TRBJ1-1	TRBV6-6	TGTGCCAGCAGTTACGGAGCTATGAACACTGAAGCTTTCTTT	CASSYGAMNTEAFF
.	few	TRBJ2-2	TRBV7-3	TGTGCCAGCAGCTTAGTCACGAACACCGGGGAGCTGTTTTTT	CASSLVTNTGELFF
TRBD2	.	TRBJ2-5	TRBV9	TGTGCCAGCAGCCCGGGGGGGGAGACCCAGTACTTC	CASSPGGETQYF
TRBD1	few	TRBJ1-1	TRBV12-5	TGTGCTAGTGGCACAGGGGGCCCCAACACTGAAGCTTTCTTT	CASGTGGPNTEAFF
.	.	TRBJ2-5	TRBV7-9	TGTGCCAGCAGCCCTCGGACAATCCAAGAGACCCAGTACTTC	CASSPRTIQETQYF
TRBD1	.	TRBJ2-7	TRBV5-1	TGCGCCAGCAGCTTGGGGGCAGGGGGCATAAGCGAGCAGTACTTC	CASSLGAGGISEQYF
TRBD1	.	TRBJ1-6	TRBV10-3	TGTGCCATCAGTGAAACGACAGGGGTTAGTTCACCCCTCCACTTT	CAISETTGVSSPLHF
.	.	TRBJ1-1	TRBV7-3	TGTGCCAGCAGCCCCGTTTTGAACACTGAAGCTTTCTTT	CASSPVLNTEAFF
TRBD1	.	TRBJ2-2	TRBV18	TGTGCCAGCTCACCGAATCAGGGGGCCGGGGAGCTGTTTTTT	CASSPNQGAGELFF
TRBD1	.	TRBJ1-1	TRBV5-4	TGTGCCAGCAGCTCCCGAGACAGGGGAGATACTGAAGCTTTCTTT	CASSSRDRGDTEAFF
TRBD1	.	TRBJ2-1	TRBV6-1	TGTGCCAGCAGTGAAGTGGGACAGGGGGCAGGGGAGCAGTTCTTC	CASSEVGQGAGEQFF
TRBD1	.	TRBJ2-7	TRBV9	TGTGCCAGCAGCGTAGCGGCTGCAGGGGGAACCTACGAGCAGTACTTC	CASSVAAAGGTYEQYF
.	.	TRBJ1-3	TRBV9	TGTGCCAGCAGCGTAGATGTGGGACTCCCTGGAAACACCATATATTTT	CASSVDVGLPGNTIYF
.	.	TRBJ1-6	TRBV10-1	TGCGCCAGCAGTGCCAGGGGTGCTAATTCACCCCTCCACTTT	CASSARGANSPLHF
TRBD1	.	TRBJ1-4	TRBV28	TGTGCCAGCAGCCTACTCGGACAGGGGGATGAAAAACTGTTTTTT	CASSLLGQGDEKLFF
.	.	TRBJ2-2	TRBV27	TGTGCCAGCAGTTTGAGAATCCTAGGCACCGGGGAGCTGTTTTTT	CASSLRILGTGELFF
.	.	TRBJ2-2	TRBV30	TGTGCCTGGAAGGGGGACACCGGGGAGCTGTTTTTT	CAWKGDTGELFF
.	.	TRBJ1-5	TRBV18	TGTGCCAGCTCACCAGGGCCCCGCAATCAGCCCCAGCATTTT	CASSPGPRNQPQHF
TRBD2	.	TRBJ2-5	TRBV7-7	TGTGCTAGCAGCTTAGTCGCTAGCGGGAAGACCCAGTACTTC	CASSLVASGKTQYF
TRBD2	once	TRBJ2-2	TRBV9	TGTGCCAGCAGCGTAGCTGGGAGCGGGGGGGCCGTAGGGGAGCTGTTTTTT	CASSVAGSGGAVGELFF
.	.	TRBJ2-1	TRBV21-1	TGTGCCAGCAGCAAAGGGGGAGATGGGACAGGGGTATACAATGAGCAGTTCTTC	CASSKGGDGTGVYNEQFF
TRBD1	.	TRBJ1-1	TRBV7-2	TGTGCCAGCAGCTTGCCCAGGGGGCCAACAACTGAAGCTTTCTTT	CASSLPRGPTTEAFF
.	.	TRBJ2-5	TRBV4-1	TGCGCCAGCAGCCAGGACTTTGAGACCCAGTACTTC	CASSQDFETQYF
.	few	TRBJ1-2	TRBV10-3	TGTGCCATCAACCAGGGAAACTATGGCTACACCTTC	CAINQGNYGYTF